This T cell receptor (beta chain) was obtained from a study of patients and donors after allogeneic stem cell transplantation. TCRdb called the RT-PCR reads again in MiXCR, with one record for every CDR3 protein. The table lists about 110,000 distinct CDR3 sequences, less than 45% of them singletons. This clonotype was counted a few times. The receptor's source is a human donor who was either an allogeneic HSCT recipient or a stem cell or donor lymphocyte infusion donor (not recorded which). It is not recorded whose cells these are; they may come from a transplant donor. The specimen was blood, either unsorted or a sorted T cell fraction (not recorded which).

The CDR3 spells CASSQGISGRLDTQYF. CDR3 coding DNA: TGCGCCAGCAGCCAAGGCATCAGCGGGAGATTGGATACGCAGTATTTT. The chain joins TRBV4-3 to TRBJ2-3, with TRBD2 matching over 8 bases. The germline CDR1 and CDR2 sequences are LGHNA and YSLEER. The CDR3 is made up of 16 amino acids. Trimming removed 1 base from V and 6 bases from J; junction bases left unmatched: 9.